This T cell receptor beta chain was identified during a study of human T cells and chemical hapten exposure. This clonotype has a count of ten or more. TCRdb independently ran MiXCR on the RACE reads; one entry per CDR3 protein. The sample holds some 49,000 distinct CDR3 sequences; less than 9.5% are singletons and the top ten take 4% to 5.5%. Noted time point: patch test 1, 2 weeks after DPC sensitization. Treatment noted: therapeutic diphenylcyclopropenone sensitization with weekly scalp DPC. Suited to DPC and affected by alopecia, the donors ranged from 18 to 70 years old. Germline V gene lookup returns CDR1 SEHNR and CDR2 FQNEAQ (reference sequence). The germline V and J ends were trimmed by 5 bases and 2 bases, with 16 bases remaining between them. The CDR3 totals 15 residues.

The sequencing used whole blood, collected in connection with sensitization to the hapten diphenylcyclopropenone (DPC). The receptor comes from a woman aged 50 to 60 with alopecia areata. Some clones in this sample may be carry-over from other donors' samples. The chain employs TRBV7-9 and TRBJ2-7; D is unresolved. CDR3 sequence: CASSPKVDAAYEQYF. Written as DNA, the CDR3 is TGTGCCAGCAGCCCGAAGGTGGACGCAGCCTACGAGCAGTACTTC.